These 20 T cell receptor beta chains were sequenced from one sample in a study of blood T cell repertoires in COVID-19. Method: immunoSEQ multiplex PCR; TCRdb's copy keeps in-frame clones and lacks some. Seen here are under 250,000 clones, under 90% observed once, and the top ten hold 1.8%. Sequenced input: PBMCs or T cells enriched from blood (not recorded which). The source is a man in his 60s who had recovered from COVID-19.

J is TRBJ2-1 and V is TRBV11-3; a weak D match, TRBD1 (6 bases). Germline-derived CDR1 and CDR2 are SGHNT and YENEEA. V was clipped by 0 bases and J by 7 bases, with 10 bases between them. CDR3 length: 14 residues. The CDR3 DNA reads as TGTGCCAGCAGCTTAGAATACAGGGTAAATGAGCAGTTCTTC. Translation: CASSLEYRVNEQFF.

The rearrangement uses TRBV30 and TRBJ1-2; D is unresolved. CDR3 size: 11 residues. CDR1 and CDR2 (germline): GTSNPN, SVGIG (reference sequence). The V and J ends lost 7 bases and 0 bases respectively, with 6 bases between them. The CDR3 loop reads CASRANYGYTF. CDR3 coding DNA: TGTGCCTCGCGGGCTAACTATGGCTACACCTTC.

V gene TRBV24-1 combines with J gene TRBJ2-6; 7 nucleotides align to TRBD1. This CDR3 comprises 13 residues. J gave up 1 base and V 10 bases, and 0 bases lay outside the gene matches. The germline CDR1 and CDR2 sequences are KGHDR and SFDVKD. The CDR3 region has the DNA TGTGCCACGGGACAGTCTGGGGCCAACGTCCTGACTTTC. This codes for CATGQSGANVLTF.

The chain couples TRBV19 to TRBJ1-1, with a possible D match to TRBD1 (6 bases). In germline, CDR1 is LNHDA, CDR2 SQIVND (reference sequence). The CDR3 length is 16 residues. The V end lost 3 bases, the J end lost 1 base, and 15 bases lay between the germline ends. The CDR3 here is CASSIGRGIANTEAFF. CDR3 sequence (DNA): TGTGCCAGTAGTATCGGTAGGGGGATAGCGAACACTGAAGCTTTCTTT.

The rearrangement uses TRBV29-1 and TRBJ1-1; possibly TRBD1 for D (5 bases). Germline V lookup: CDR1 SQVTM, CDR2 ANQGSEA. CDR3 length: 13 residues. Trimming removed 0 bases at V and 1 base at J, with 6 bases between. This CDR3 is CSVEDGQNTEAFF. In nucleotides, the CDR3 is TGCAGCGTTGAAGACGGACAGAACACTGAAGCTTTCTTT.

The sample holds one count of this clone. The same CDR3 can be traced to other DNA sequences in this sample. This sequence joins TRBV29-1 and TRBJ2-7; 9 nucleotides agree with TRBD1. The CDR3 contains 12 residues. Germline-derived CDR1 and CDR2 are SQVTM and ANQGSEA. The ends lost 3 bases at V and 4 bases at J; junction bases unmatched: 1. The CDR3 spells CSVEGQGYEQYF. The CDR3 DNA is TGCAGCGTTGAGGGACAGGGTTACGAGCAGTACTTC.

This chain connects TRBV19 to TRBJ1-2; 8 bases line up with TRBD1. The CDR3 has 13 amino acids. V was pared by 4 bases and J by 11 bases, with 9 bases of the junction left unmatched. Per the germline V gene, CDR1 is LNHDA and CDR2 is SQIVND (reference sequence). CDR3: CASSTTGDGGYTF. The CDR3 DNA follows: TGTGCCAGTAGTACGACAGGGGATGGGGGGTACACCTTC. The variable domain in full, completed from reference TRBV19 and TRBJ1-2, reads DGGITQSPKYLFRKEGQNVTLSCEQNLNHDAMYWYRQDPGQGLRLIYYSQIVNDFQKGDIAEGYSVSREKKESFPLTVTSAQKNPTAFYLCASSTTGDGGYTFGSGTRLTVV.

V usage is TRBV5-5 and J usage is TRBJ2-1, with a weak D call TRBD2 (5 bases). Germline V CDR1 and CDR2: SGHKS, YYEKEE (reference sequence). V was trimmed by 4 bases and J by 5 bases, leaving 31 bases between them. The CDR3 extends over 20 amino acids. This chain's CDR3 is CASSPAQTPSPGLRDNEQFF. CDR3 DNA: TGTGCCAGCAGCCCGGCCCAGACCCCCTCCCCTGGACTCCGTGACAATGAGCAGTTCTTC.

This clone was found once. This chain joins TRBV19 and TRBJ2-3, with 11 bases identical to TRBD2. Germline-derived CDR1 and CDR2 are LNHDA and SQIVND (reference sequence). V lost 6 bases, J lost 3 bases, and 5 bases stayed unmatched. The CDR3 contains 15 residues. Here the CDR3 DNA reads TGTGCCAGTAGCAATAGACTAGCGGGAACAGATACGCAGTATTTT. Translation: CASSNRLAGTDTQYF. The full variable domain, with the rest looked up from reference TRBV19 and TRBJ2-3, is DGGITQSPKYLFRKEGQNVTLSCEQNLNHDAMYWYRQDPGQGLRLIYYSQIVNDFQKGDIAEGYSVSREKKESFPLTVTSAQKNPTAFYLCASSNRLAGTDTQYFGPGTRLTVL.

The chain combines TRBV6-2 or TRBV6-3 with TRBJ1-2; perhaps TRBD1 as D (5 bases). CDR1 is MNHEY, CDR2 SVGEGT, per germline. The CDR3 is 17 amino acids. Trimming cost V 2 bases and J 0 bases, with 16 bases left between them. The CDR3 is CASSYVPDSKANYGYTF. Here the CDR3 DNA reads TGTGCCAGCAGTTACGTCCCCGACAGCAAAGCTAACTATGGCTACACCTTC.

The chain is built from TRBV6-5 and TRBJ1-6; TRBD1 matches at 7 bases. This CDR3 region has 14 residues. V trimming: 7 bases; J trimming: 9 bases; junction bases outside the gene matches: 9. Germline V lookup: CDR1 MNHEY, CDR2 SVGAGI. CDR3 sequence: CASTLRQGGSPLHF. In DNA form, the CDR3 reads TGTGCCAGCACCCTCAGACAGGGAGGTTCACCCCTCCACTTT.

CDR3 bases: TGTGCCAGCAGTGCGACAGCAGATACGCAGTATTTT. This translates into CASSATADTQYF. The rearrangement links TRBV2 to TRBJ2-3; D is possibly TRBD1 (5 bases). V was trimmed by 4 bases and J by 4 bases, leaving 6 bases between them. CDR1 is SNHLY and CDR2 is FYNNEI in the germline V gene. The CDR3 loop spans 12 amino acids.

V and J are TRBV5-8 and TRBJ2-3, with TRBD1 identical over 11 bases. The V gene's germline CDR1 is SGHTS and CDR2 YDEGEE. The CDR3 contains 15 residues. V was clipped by 4 bases and J by 4 bases; unmatched bases: 5. The DNA for the CDR3 is TGTGCCAGCAGCCCCGGGACAGGGGGGTCAGATACGCAGTATTTT. Amino acids: CASSPGTGGSDTQYF. The whole variable domain, remainder taken from reference TRBV5-8 and TRBJ2-3, is EAGVTQSPTHLIKTRGQQATLRCSPISGHTSVYWYQQALGLGLQFLLWYDEGEERNRGNFPPRFSGRQFPNYSSELNVNALELEDSALYLCASSPGTGGSDTQYFGPGTRLTVL.

The chain joins TRBV19 to TRBJ2-2; 7 nucleotides align to TRBD1. Germline V gene sequence: CDR1 LNHDA, CDR2 SQIVND (reference sequence). V was pared by 5 bases and J by 5 bases, with 11 bases of the junction left unmatched. The CDR3 length is 16 residues. CDR3 protein: CASSFSGTVPTGELFF. The CDR3 nucleotides read TGTGCCAGTAGTTTCTCCGGGACAGTACCAACCGGGGAGCTGTTTTTT.

The V call is TRBV6-2 or TRBV6-3, the J call TRBJ2-3; 9 bases fit TRBD1. Germline CDR1 and CDR2: MNHEY and SVGEGT. The CDR3 length is 18 residues. Trimming took 0 bases from V and 4 from J; bases not matched to a gene: 11. DNA of the CDR3: TGTGCCAGCAGTTACTCGACGGGACAGGGAGGGTGGTCAGATACGCAGTATTTT. This gives the protein CASSYSTGQGGWSDTQYF.

The sample holds a few counts of this clone. V and J are TRBV6-5 and TRBJ1-6; no clear D. CDR1 and CDR2 from the germline V gene are MNHEY and SVGAGI. V shed 0 bases and J shed 10 bases, with 13 bases lying between them. The CDR3 runs to 15 residues. As DNA, the CDR3 is TGTGCCAGCAGTTACTCTGATCCGGAGAGATCACCCCTCCACTTT. Its protein product is CASSYSDPERSPLHF.

This chain links TRBV19 with TRBJ1-1; a possible D gene is TRBD1 (5 bases). This CDR3 is 15 amino acids long. Germline V gene lookup returns CDR1 LNHDA and CDR2 SQIVND (reference sequence). Trimming cost V 6 bases and J 3 bases, with 17 bases left between them. CDR3 nucleotides: TGTGCCAGTAGGGGTGACAGCTTTCTGGACACTGAAGCTTTCTTT. The encoded protein is CASRGDSFLDTEAFF.

The chain couples TRBV10-3 to TRBJ2-3, with 8 bases lining up with TRBD1. CDR1 ENHRY and CDR2 SYGVKD come from the germline V gene. This CDR3 contains 15 residues. After removal of 0 bases from V and 6 bases from J, the junction contained 5 bases not matched to a gene. Written as DNA, the CDR3 is TGTGCCATCAGTGAGTCTGGGTCAGGGGGCGATACGCAGTATTTT. It encodes CAISESGSGGDTQYF.

For the CDR3, the DNA is TGTGCCAGCAGCATTGGAACCGGGACAGGCGCTCGGGGCACTGAAGCTTTCTTT. This gives the protein CASSIGTGTGARGTEAFF. V is TRBV5-6 and J is TRBJ1-1; 8 bases are a match to TRBD1. The CDR3 is 18 residues long. In germline, CDR1 is SGHDT, CDR2 YYEEEE. J lost 4 bases, V lost 4 bases, and 18 bases had no gene match. The full variable domain, in which reference TRBV5-6 and TRBJ1-1 provide the parts outside the CDR3, is DAGVTQSPTHLIKTRGQQVTLRCSPKSGHDTVSWYQQALGQGPQFIFQYYEEEERQRGNFPDRFSGHQFPNYSSELNVNALLLGDSALYLCASSIGTGTGARGTEAFFGQGTRLTVV.

V is TRBV5-6 and J is TRBJ1-2, with D possibly matching TRBD1 (6 bases). The length of the CDR3 is 12 residues. CDR1 and CDR2 from the germline V gene are SGHDT and YYEEEE. V was cut by 4 bases and J by 7 bases, with 11 bases left in between. The CDR3 is CASSQDSFGYTF. The CDR3 region has the DNA TGTGCCAGCAGCCAGGACAGTTTTGGCTACACCTTC. Using reference TRBV5-6 and TRBJ1-2 for the parts outside the CDR3, the full variable domain is DAGVTQSPTHLIKTRGQQVTLRCSPKSGHDTVSWYQQALGQGPQFIFQYYEEEERQRGNFPDRFSGHQFPNYSSELNVNALLLGDSALYLCASSQDSFGYTFGSGTRLTVV.